This T cell receptor beta chain was recovered during a study of neurological immune-mediated disorders. Trimming left V 11 bases short and J 1 base short, with 27 bases between. The length of the CDR3 is 19 residues. Per germline, CDR1 MDHEN and CDR2 SYDVKM. This clonotype was recorded at least ten times. The sorted libraries were prepared using some 950,000 CD4+ or CD8+ T cells that had themselves been sorted. TCRdb re-analysed the 5' RACE reads in MiXCR, keeping a single row per CDR3 protein. Here the sample spans some 30,000 distinct CDR3 sequences, approximately 20% being singletons. This rearrangement joins TRBV28 to TRBJ2-6; no clear D. Sequencing was done on a sample of CD4+ T cells from blood. The TCR originated in a man over 45 with HTLV-1-associated myelopathy (HAM/TSP). CDR3 protein: CAVERALRPGPSGANVLTF. CDR3 nucleotide sequence: TGTGCCGTCGAACGGGCCCTACGGCCGGGCCCGTCTGGGGCCAACGTCCTGACTTTC.